The source of this TCR beta chain is a study of T cells after yellow fever vaccination. General study findings and limits: Most primary-vaccination clones recurred post-booster (roughly 97% CD4, around 88% CD8).

Making TCR cDNA involved 5'RACE template switching, which added UMIs and a universal primer site. TCRdb re-called the 5' RACE reads with MiXCR, one entry per CDR3 protein. Of nearly 70,000 distinct CDR3 sequences listed, about 6% were seen once; the top ten hold 30% to 45%. The V gene lost 6 bases and the J gene lost 0 bases, with 11 bases spanning the gap. The CDR3 is 14 residues long. CDR1 MGHRA and CDR2 YSYEKL come from the germline V gene. This clonotype was seen ten or more times. Its antigen remains unknown. The specimen was CD8+ T cells sorted from PBMCs, collected approximately 47 days after the first yellow fever vaccination. J is TRBJ1-1 and V is TRBV4-1; D remains ambiguous. The receptor was derived from a man in his late teens or twenties who received the YFV17D yellow fever vaccine. The CDR3 reads CASRQKNMNTEAFF. The CDR3 bases are TGCGCCAGCAGACAGAAGAATATGAACACTGAAGCTTTCTTT.